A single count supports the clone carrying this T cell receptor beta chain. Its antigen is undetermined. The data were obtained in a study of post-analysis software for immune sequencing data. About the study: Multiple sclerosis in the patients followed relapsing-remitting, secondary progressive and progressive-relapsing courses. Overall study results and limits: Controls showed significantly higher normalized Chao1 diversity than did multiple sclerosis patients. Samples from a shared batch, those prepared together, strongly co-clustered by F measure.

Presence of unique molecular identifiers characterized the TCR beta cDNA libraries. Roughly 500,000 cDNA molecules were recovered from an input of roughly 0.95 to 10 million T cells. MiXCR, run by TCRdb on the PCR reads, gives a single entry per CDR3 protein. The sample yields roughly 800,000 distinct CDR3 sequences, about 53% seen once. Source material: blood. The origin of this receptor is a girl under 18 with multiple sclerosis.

In DNA form, the CDR3 reads TGTGCCAGCAGTGTCGACAGGGTAGCCTACGAGCAGTACTTC. Translating gives CASSVDRVAYEQYF. V is TRBV12-3 or TRBV12-4 and J is TRBJ2-7; TRBD1 matches 7 bases. There are 14 residues in the CDR3. V shed 5 bases and J 2 bases; nucleotides not matched to a gene: 6.